The 21 T cell receptor beta chains below all came from one sample that was sequenced in a study of shared clonotypes between healthy human individuals. Only CD45RO-negative cells positively selected for CCR7 counted as naive CD8 cells, so terminally differentiated effector memory CD45RA+ cells were excluded. Sequencing was performed with immunoSEQ multiplex PCR; in TCRdb, only in-frame clones are kept and a portion is missing. Among under 1 million clones listed, roughly 92% were seen once. Sequencing was performed on naive CD8+ T cells sorted from blood. The receptors stem from a man aged 30-40 years in good health.

The chain is built from TRBV10-2 and TRBJ2-1, with a weak D call TRBD2 (5 bases). The CDR3 sequence is 11 residues long. V was cut by 8 bases and J by 8 bases, with 10 bases left in between. Germline assignment: CDR1 WSHSY and CDR2 SAAADI. The CDR3 nucleotides are TGCGCCAGCGAATACGGGGATGAGCAGTTCTTC. This codes for CASEYGDEQFF.

This clone has only one observation. J is TRBJ1-1 and V is TRBV6-5; D possibly corresponds to TRBD1 (6 bases). Germline CDR1 MNHEY, CDR2 SVGAGI. The CDR3 spans 13 residues. V gave up 8 bases and J gave up 3 bases, with 13 bases separating them. CDR3 in amino acids: CASSHRADTEAFF. DNA of the CDR3: TGTGCCAGCTCTCACAGGGCGGACACTGAAGCTTTCTTT.

This clone was found once. The chain has TRBV28 and TRBJ2-1; D remains unclear. The CDR3 has 12 residues. Germline CDR1 and CDR2: MDHEN and SYDVKM. The V end was cut by 5 bases, the J end by 15 bases, with 17 bases between. The CDR3 loop reads CASSPRPSNPFF. CDR3 nucleotide sequence: TGTGCCAGCAGTCCTAGACCGTCAAATCCGTTCTTC.

This clone was counted a single time. V and J are TRBV29-1 and TRBJ2-1, with D maybe TRBD2 (7 bases). Trimming removed 3 bases from V and 6 bases from J, with 15 bases in between. The length of the CDR3 is 14 residues. CDR1 SQVTM and CDR2 ANQGSEA come from the germline V gene. CDR3 DNA sequence: TGCAGCGTTGACAGGGAGGGGGTTGGCAATGAGCAGTTCTTC. Protein: CSVDREGVGNEQFF.

This chain joins TRBV19 and TRBJ2-1; 7 bases are a match to TRBD2. V trimming: 4 bases; J trimming: 2 bases; junction bases outside the gene matches: 5. The CDR3 is 15 residues long. CDR1 LNHDA and CDR2 SQIVND come from the germline V gene (reference sequence). The CDR3 is CASSTFGLAYNEQFF. The CDR3 DNA reads TGTGCCAGTAGTACTTTTGGACTAGCCTACAATGAGCAGTTCTTC.

V gene TRBV5-5 combines with J gene TRBJ1-1; D is unresolved. Germline values: CDR1 SGHKS, CDR2 YYEKEE (reference sequence). CDR3 length equals 18 residues. Trimming left V 4 bases short and J 0 bases short, with 22 bases between. The CDR3 DNA reads as TGTGCCAGCAGCCCCAACCCCCCGCAGGCCATGTTGAACACTGAAGCTTTCTTT. Its protein is CASSPNPPQAMLNTEAFF.

This chain joins TRBV6-6 and TRBJ1-2; 7 nucleotides match TRBD1. The CDR3 loop spans 14 amino acids. Germline trimming cut 5 bases from V and 2 bases from J; bases unmatched to any gene: 5. Germline V gives CDR1 MNHNY, CDR2 SVGAGI (reference sequence). CDR3: CASSTGQVNYGYTF. The CDR3 nucleotides read TGTGCCAGCAGTACCGGACAGGTGAACTATGGCTACACCTTC.

CDR3: CASSHETWPETQYF. DNA for the CDR3: TGCGCCAGCAGCCATGAGACGTGGCCAGAGACCCAGTACTTC. V and J are TRBV4-1 and TRBJ2-5; D gene uncertain. Trimming stripped 3 bases from V and 4 bases from J, with 12 bases between. Germline loops: CDR1 MGHRA, CDR2 YSYEKL. The CDR3 runs to 14 residues.

The chain uses TRBV7-8 and TRBJ2-7; no clear D gene. CDR3 length equals 13 residues. V was cut by 3 bases and J by 3 bases, with 9 bases left in between. From germline, CDR1 is SGHVS and CDR2 FQNEAQ. CDR3 DNA sequence: TGTGCCAGCAGCTTGACCGCAAACTACGAGCAGTACTTC. Encoded protein: CASSLTANYEQYF.

This sequence joins TRBV10-3 and TRBJ1-1, with D maybe TRBD1 (5 bases). The CDR3 is made up of 20 amino acids. Trimming pared 0 bases from V and 1 base from J, leaving 24 bases between. Germline CDR1 reads ENHRY; CDR2 reads SYGVKD. CDR3 DNA sequence: TGTGCCATCAGTGAGTCAGAGGTGGGGCGAGCCTCCGAGTCGAACACTGAAGCTTTCTTT. Protein sequence: CAISESEVGRASESNTEAFF.

V gene TRBV7-2 combines with J gene TRBJ2-3; 8 nucleotides agree with TRBD1. The germline V gene has CDR1 SGHTA and CDR2 FQGNSA. The CDR3 covers 17 residues. V gave up 1 base and J gave up 2 bases; unmatched junction bases: 8. CDR3 residues: CASSLVGQGSLTDTQYF. CDR3 nucleotides: TGTGCCAGCAGCTTAGTCGGACAGGGCTCCCTCACAGATACGCAGTATTTT.

The rearrangement links TRBV7-6 to TRBJ1-1; the D is unclear. In germline, CDR1 is SGHVS, CDR2 FNYEAQ. This CDR3 spans 13 amino acids. Between the trimmed V and J ends, which lost 1 base and 7 bases, there was a span of 10 bases. CDR3 loop: CASSLGGGSEAFF. DNA for the CDR3: TGTGCCAGCAGCTTAGGAGGTGGCAGTGAAGCTTTCTTT.

For this clone: Additional DNA sequences in this sample encode the identical CDR3. J is TRBJ1-1 and V is TRBV5-1; D perhaps matches TRBD1 (5 bases). Deletions cut 0 bases from V and 11 bases from J, with 14 bases between. This CDR3 spans 13 amino acids. The germline V gene has CDR1 SGHRS and CDR2 YFSETQ. CDR3 bases: TGCGCCAGCAGCTTGGCCACGGGGGGGGGTGCTTTCTTT. Residues: CASSLATGGGAFF.

The V gene is TRBV29-1, the J gene TRBJ2-3; 10 bases are a match to TRBD2. The CDR3 spans 15 residues. With V trimmed by 4 bases and J by 4 bases, 8 bases remained unmatched. Germline CDR1 is SQVTM and CDR2 is ANQGSEA. The chain's CDR3 is CSVVTSGIGSDTQYF. The CDR3 nucleotides read TGCAGCGTTGTAACTAGCGGGATAGGTTCAGATACGCAGTATTTT.

The rearrangement joins TRBV29-1 to TRBJ2-1; D is perhaps TRBD2 (6 bases). The CDR3 covers 16 residues. Germline values: CDR1 SQVTM, CDR2 ANQGSEA. V was pared by 6 bases and J by 0 bases, with 18 bases between. The CDR3: CSVTGPAGSSYNEQFF. The CDR3 DNA reads TGCAGCGTGACGGGCCCGGCGGGGAGCTCCTACAATGAGCAGTTCTTC.

A single count supports this clone. This chain links TRBV7-9 with TRBJ2-1; no firm D call. CDR3 size: 12 residues. Trimming left V 5 bases short and J 8 bases short, with 10 bases between. Germline CDR1 reads SEHNR; CDR2 reads FQNEAQ (reference sequence). The CDR3 sequence: CASSPRVYEQFF. CDR3 DNA sequence: TGTGCCAGCAGCCCTCGAGTTTATGAGCAGTTCTTC.

The chain links TRBV27 to TRBJ1-1; maybe TRBD1 (5 bases). The germline gives CDR1 MNHEY, CDR2 SMNVEV (reference sequence). The CDR3 has 14 residues. V was trimmed by 4 bases and J by 8 bases, leaving 17 bases between them. CDR3 nucleotide sequence: TGTGCCAGCAGTTCCTCAGGTGGAAGGGGCGAAGCTTTCTTT. It codes for CASSSSGGRGEAFF.

The chain carries TRBV9 and TRBJ2-3; TRBD1 or TRBD2 may be the D gene (5 bases each). Trimming took 0 bases from V and 2 from J, leaving 13 bases between them. Germline CDR1 is SGDLS and CDR2 is YYNGEE. The CDR3 runs to 16 residues. In DNA, the CDR3 is TGTGCCAGCAGCGTAGCTGGGGGTTTACACACAGATACGCAGTATTTT. Its translation: CASSVAGGLHTDTQYF.

The V and J genes are TRBV5-4 and TRBJ1-2; 8 bases are a match to TRBD1. J gave up 5 bases and V 4 bases, and 4 bases lay outside the gene matches. The CDR3 is 13 amino acids. CDR1 and CDR2 from the germline V gene are SGHNT and YYREEE (reference sequence). The DNA for the CDR3 is TGTGCCAGCAGCCAGACAGGGGAATATGGCTACACCTTC. Protein product: CASSQTGEYGYTF.

The chain employs TRBV7-9 and TRBJ1-1; TRBD1 matches 7 bases. Looked up from germline, CDR1 is SEHNR and CDR2 is FQNEAQ (reference sequence). V was clipped by 5 bases and J by 3 bases; unmatched bases: 18. CDR3 length: 18 residues. The CDR3 coding sequence is TGTGCCAGCAGCCCAGAGGACAGGTCCGGAGTCGGGTACACTGAAGCTTTCTTT. Amino acid sequence: CASSPEDRSGVGYTEAFF.

The chain has TRBV15 and TRBJ2-3; 7 bases match TRBD2. The CDR3 loop spans 15 amino acids. From germline, CDR1 is LNHNV and CDR2 YYDKDF (reference sequence). V dropped 0 bases and J dropped 4; count of bases not matched to a gene: 4. The CDR3 loop reads CATSREAGAADTQYF. Written as DNA, the CDR3 is TGTGCCACCAGCAGAGAGGCGGGAGCGGCAGATACGCAGTATTTT. Together with reference TRBV15 and TRBJ2-3, the CDR3 gives the full variable domain: DAMVIQNPRYQVTQFGKPVTLSCSQTLNHNVMYWYQQKSSQAPKLLFHYYDKDFNNEADTPDNFQSRRPNTSFCFLDIRSPGLGDTAMYLCATSREAGAADTQYFGPGTRLTVL.